This T cell receptor (beta chain) was retrieved from a study of control samples from healthy donors and cancer patients. Here immunoSEQ multiplex PCR was the method, and the copy in TCRdb shows in-frame clones only, minus some. Of 150,000 or so clones in the sample, 92% were seen once. This clone turned up a few times. Material for sequencing was blood. This receptor was identified in a woman aged 25 to 45 in good health.

For the CDR3, the DNA is TGTGCCAGTAGTATTGGGGGCTTTAGTCAGCCCCAGCATTTT. Its protein is CASSIGGFSQPQHF. The chain joins TRBV19 to TRBJ1-5; possibly TRBD1 for D (6 bases). V lost 3 bases and J lost 6, with 12 bases in between. The CDR3 totals 14 residues. Germline loops: CDR1 LNHDA, CDR2 SQIVND (reference sequence).